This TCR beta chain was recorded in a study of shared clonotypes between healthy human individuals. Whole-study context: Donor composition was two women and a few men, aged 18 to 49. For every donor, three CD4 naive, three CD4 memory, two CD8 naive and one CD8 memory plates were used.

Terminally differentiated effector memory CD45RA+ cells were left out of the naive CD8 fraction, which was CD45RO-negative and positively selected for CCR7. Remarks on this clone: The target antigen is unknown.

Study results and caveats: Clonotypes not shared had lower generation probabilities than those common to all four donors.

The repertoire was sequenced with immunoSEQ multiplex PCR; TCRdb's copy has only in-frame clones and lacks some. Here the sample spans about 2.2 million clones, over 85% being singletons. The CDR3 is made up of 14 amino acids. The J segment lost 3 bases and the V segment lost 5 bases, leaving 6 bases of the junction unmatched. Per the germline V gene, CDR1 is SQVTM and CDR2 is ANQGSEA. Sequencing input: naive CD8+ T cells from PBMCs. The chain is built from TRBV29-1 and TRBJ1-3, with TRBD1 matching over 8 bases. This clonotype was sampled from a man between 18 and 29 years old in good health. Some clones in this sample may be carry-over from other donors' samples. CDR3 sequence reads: CSVLQGEGGNTIYF. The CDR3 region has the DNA TGCAGCGTTCTACAGGGGGAAGGTGGAAACACCATATATTTT.